One and the same sample provided the 8 T cell receptor beta chains below, sequenced in a study of blood T cell repertoires in COVID-19. The table came from immunoSEQ multiplex PCR; TCRdb's copy has only in-frame clones and leaves some out. The data contain 65,000 to 95,000 clones, just under 85% of them seen just once; the ten biggest clones take up 15% to 20%. The sample comprised peripheral blood. These receptors came from a man aged 80 or over with active or convalescent COVID-19.

This clone has just a few counts. This rearrangement joins TRBV24-1 to TRBJ2-2; no clear D gene. Trimming pared 9 bases from V and 3 bases from J, leaving 7 bases between. CDR1 is KGHDR and CDR2 is SFDVKD in the germline V gene. This CDR3 has 12 residues. CDR3 bases: TGTGCCACCGCCAGGTACACCGGGGAGCTGTTTTTT. Its translation: CATARYTGELFF.

The chain is built from TRBV9 and TRBJ1-4, with D maybe TRBD1 (5 bases). The CDR3 totals 15 residues. Trimming stripped 0 bases from V and 3 bases from J, with 9 bases between. The germline V gene encodes CDR1 SGDLS and CDR2 YYNGEE. This CDR3 reads CASSVDGGSNEKLFF. The CDR3 coding sequence is TGTGCCAGCAGCGTAGACGGGGGATCTAATGAAAAACTGTTTTTT.

The rearrangement uses TRBV11-3 and TRBJ1-1; the D is unclear. Trimming cost V 5 bases and J 1 base, with 11 bases left between them. The germline CDR1 and CDR2 sequences are SGHNT and YENEEA. The CDR3 extends over 14 amino acids. The CDR3: CASSRTVENTEAFF. In DNA, the CDR3 is TGTGCCAGCAGCCGGACTGTTGAGAACACTGAAGCTTTCTTT. Full variable domain (outside the CDR3, taken from reference TRBV11-3 and TRBJ1-1): EAGVVQSPRYKIIEKKQPVAFWCNPISGHNTLYWYLQNLGQGPELLIRYENEEAVDDSQLPKDRFSAERLKGVDSTLKIQPAELGDSAVYLCASSRTVENTEAFFGQGTRLTVV.

This rearrangement joins TRBV7-2 to TRBJ1-2, with D unclear. The CDR3 loop spans 16 amino acids. Germline values: CDR1 SGHTA, CDR2 FQGNSA. The V end lost 5 bases, the J end lost 2 bases, and 18 bases lay between the germline ends. CDR3 nucleotide sequence: TGTGCCAGCAGCCCACGACGGGTCGTCGGAAACTATGGCTACACCTTC. Protein sequence: CASSPRRVVGNYGYTF. Variable domain in full (rest from reference TRBV7-2 and TRBJ1-2): GAGVSQSPSNKVTEKGKDVELRCDPISGHTALYWYRQSLGQGLEFLIYFQGNSAPDKSGLPSDRFSAERTGGSVSTLTIQRTQQEDSAVYLCASSPRRVVGNYGYTFGSGTRLTVV.

The chain is built from TRBV7-7 and TRBJ2-1; D remains unclear. Trimming took 1 base from V and 10 from J, leaving 11 bases between them. This CDR3 is 13 amino acids long. Germline V gives CDR1 SSHAT, CDR2 FNYEAQ (reference sequence). CDR3 sequence reads: CASSLGVGGEQFF. As DNA, the CDR3 is TGTGCCAGCAGCTTAGGAGTCGGCGGAGAGCAGTTCTTC. Full variable domain (rest looked up from reference TRBV7-7 and TRBJ2-1): GAGVSQSPRYKVTKRGQDVTLRCDPISSHATLYWYQQALGQGPEFLTYFNYEAQPDKSGLPSDRFSAERPEGSISTLTIQRTEQRDSAMYRCASSLGVGGEQFFGPGTRLTVL.

This clone has a single count. The chain employs TRBV6-1 and TRBJ2-5, with TRBD1 as a possible D gene (5 bases). CDR3 size: 15 residues. The V end was cut by 2 bases, the J end by 1 base, with 11 bases between. The germline CDR1 and CDR2 sequences are MNHNS and SASEGT. Written as DNA, the CDR3 is TGTGCCAGCAGTGAAAGTAGGGGCCCCCAAGAGACCCAGTACTTC. Translating gives CASSESRGPQETQYF.

CDR3 DNA sequence: TGTGCCTGGAGTGGGACAGGGGGCTCTTCACCCCTCCACTTT. Translating it yields CAWSGTGGSSPLHF. The chain carries TRBV30 and TRBJ1-6; 11 nucleotides match TRBD1. The CDR3 has 14 amino acids. Germline CDR1 and CDR2: GTSNPN and SVGIG (reference sequence). Trimming cost V 1 base and J 9 bases; bases outside gene matches: 2.

This rearrangement joins TRBV12-3 or TRBV12-4 to TRBJ2-1; the D gene is possibly TRBD2 (6 bases). The CDR3 length is 13 residues. V lost 5 bases and J 4 bases, leaving 9 bases between the germline ends. The CDR3 sequence is CASSPGLYNEQFF. The CDR3 DNA reads as TGTGCCAGCAGTCCTGGACTATACAATGAGCAGTTCTTC.